This paragraph reports one T cell receptor beta chain. The antigen it binds to is not known. Nothing much larger sits one base from this clone, and base qualities are not available. The data derive from a study of chemoradiotherapy in HPV16-positive cancers (dated by TCRdb to 2021 to 2024). Regarding the research as a whole: Using functional T-cell assays on cells from a couple of HPV16-positive patients, the researchers defined candidate HPV-specific T-cell clones and common TCR motifs. The study asked whether T-cell immunity against the HPV oncoproteins E6 and E7 changes during chemoradiotherapy and whether it affects survival. The candidate HPV-specific TCRs and motifs were subsequently tracked in TCR repertoires obtained from 65 to 95 patients with HPV-related cancers.

The library was built by means of the immunoSEQ multiplex PCR assay. TCRdb retrieved this table from immuneACCESS and kept in-frame rearrangements only. Not all clones are present; in checked studies, unresolved V genes account for under half, and no reason is known for the remainder. This sample gives fewer than 25,000 clones in total; just under 75% of them show up just once. Roughly 2.6% of the sample belongs to the ten largest clones. General findings and caveats noted by the study authors: The functional definition of HPV-specific T cells was derived from only two HPV16-positive patients, and the survival association was reported for HPV16-positive patients. Expansion of candidate HPV-specific clones and E7-related TCR motifs was observed in the tumor microenvironment during treatment, whereas no such expansion was observed for non-HPV-specific T cells. Improved recurrence-free survival in HPV16-positive patients was associated with expansion of HPV-responsive T cells during chemoradiotherapy.

V loses 0 bases, J loses 8 bases, and the germline ends lie 12 bases apart. Via the germline V gene, CDR1 is SGHRS and CDR2 YFSETQ. CDR3 length: 14 amino acids, cysteine to phenylalanine. The read is trimmed to its CDR3 DNA, 42 bases read in frame from base 1. Because repertoires were sampled repeatedly during chemoradiotherapy, clonal expansion in the tumor microenvironment could be followed. Sample acquisition took place from a patient who underwent chemoradiotherapy. The TCR originated in a human donor with HPV-associated anogenital cancer. The rearrangement combines TRBV5-1 with TRBJ2-4; the D assignment is uncertain and may be TRBD1 or TRBD2, with 7 bases supporting each. The bases are TGCGCCAGCAGCTTGGGGCAGGGGGGGGACATTCAGTACTTC. It is translated as CASSLGQGGDIQYF.